The 17 T cell receptor beta chains listed next were all sequenced from one sample in a study of regulatory T cells in long-lasting Graves disease. Through Arm-PCR of CDR3 regions and iRepertoire HTBI primers, TCR beta libraries were built. Each CDR3 protein is one row after TCRdb ran MiXCR on the multiplex PCR reads. Among roughly 520,000 distinct CDR3 sequences listed, 12% were seen once. Specified time point: newly diagnosed GD, antithyroid drugs for less than 3 months. RNA from PBMCs was the source of the TCR library. This sample also appeared in a second study, on T cells in Graves' hyperthyroidism and ophthalmopathy.

Here the sequenced sample was peripheral blood mononuclear cells (PBMCs), taken at new diagnosis, from a patient treated with antithyroid drugs. The receptor set was obtained from a woman aged 25 to 39 with Graves disease.

This clonotype was detected a few times. The rearrangement uses TRBV4-1 and TRBJ2-7; TRBD2 agrees at 9 bases. This CDR3 region has 15 residues. V shed 2 bases and J 0 bases; nucleotides not matched to a gene: 2. CDR1 and CDR2 from the germline V gene are MGHRA and YSYEKL. In nucleotides, the CDR3 is TGCGCCAGCAGCCAACCGACTAGCGGCTCCTACGAGCAGTACTTC. The encoded protein is CASSQPTSGSYEQYF.

The chain couples TRBV5-6 to TRBJ2-7, with D perhaps matching TRBD1 or TRBD2 (5 bases each). Trimming removed 4 bases at V and 3 bases at J, with 17 bases between. The CDR3 spans 15 residues. CDR1 SGHDT and CDR2 YYEEEE come from the germline V gene. CDR3 in amino acids: CASSLGVSPHYEQYF. In nucleotides, the CDR3 is TGTGCCAGCAGCCTGGGGGTTTCGCCCCACTACGAGCAGTACTTC.

At least ten counts were recorded for this clonotype. The chain links TRBV7-2 to TRBJ2-7, with TRBD2 identical over 7 bases. Trimming cost V 4 bases and J 4 bases; bases outside gene matches: 10. The CDR3 is 15 residues long. The germline V gene has CDR1 SGHTA and CDR2 FQGNSA. The CDR3 DNA reads TGTGCCAGCAGCTCACAGCCGGGAGGTTGGTACGAGCAGTACTTC. The encoded protein is CASSSQPGGWYEQYF.

This clonotype came up a few times. As DNA, the CDR3 is TGTGCCAGCAGCCACAGACGGGAGCTGGACGACTACGAGCAGTACTTC. This translates into CASSHRRELDDYEQYF. The rearrangement links TRBV7-9 to TRBJ2-7, with D maybe TRBD2 (6 bases). Germline V lookup: CDR1 SEHNR, CDR2 FQNEAQ (reference sequence). The CDR3 is 16 residues long. Trimming pared 5 bases from V and 3 bases from J, leaving 20 bases between.

The table lists this clonotype with many counts. The chain couples TRBV12-3 or TRBV12-4 to TRBJ2-1; D remains unclear. The V gene lost 8 bases and the J gene lost 11 bases, with 22 bases spanning the gap. This CDR3 is built from 14 residues. The CDR3 DNA is TGTGCCAGCTCCCCAGCGACTCTCTTCGCTAAGCAGTTCTTC. It translates to CASSPATLFAKQFF.

This clonotype appeared a few times. The rearrangement joins TRBV27 to TRBJ2-3, with D perhaps matching TRBD2 (6 bases). V lost 11 bases to trimming and J lost 3 bases, with 18 bases between them. Germline V CDR1 and CDR2: MNHEY, SMNVEV (reference sequence). The CDR3 runs 14 residues. The CDR3 DNA follows: TGTGCCCACGTCCCCTTCGGGGGTACAGATACGCAGTATTTT. Its translation: CAHVPFGGTDTQYF.

Details on this clonotype: A read error may explain this, as a much larger clone is one base away. This rearrangement joins TRBV5-4 to TRBJ2-3; 7 bases map to TRBD2. Per germline, CDR1 SGHNT and CDR2 YYREEE (reference sequence). The CDR3 is 16 amino acids. The CDR3 nucleotides are TGTGCCAGCAGCCCCGGGGCAGCGGGAAGCACAAATACGCAGTATTTT. Its translation is CASSPGAAGSTNTQYF.

The rearrangement links TRBV28 to TRBJ2-7, with 9 bases aligning to TRBD1. The germline gives CDR1 MDHEN, CDR2 SYDVKM. With V trimmed by 1 base and J by 4 bases, 5 bases remained unmatched. The CDR3 runs 15 residues. CDR3 DNA: TGTGCCAGCAGTTTATCGGGACAGGGAAAGTACGAGCAGTACTTC. It encodes CASSLSGQGKYEQYF.

This clonotype was seen many times. This sequence joins TRBV30 and TRBJ2-4; perhaps TRBD2 as D (5 bases). Germline CDR1 reads GTSNPN; CDR2 reads SVGIG (reference sequence). CDR3 size: 14 residues. The V end was cut by 5 bases, the J end by 6 bases, with 17 bases between. Here the CDR3 reads CAWGKPWAGNIQYF. As DNA, the CDR3 is TGTGCCTGGGGCAAGCCCTGGGCGGGAAACATTCAGTACTTC.

This clonotype occurred many times. This rearrangement joins TRBV4-1 to TRBJ1-6; a possible D gene is TRBD1 (6 bases). CDR3 size: 15 residues. The germline gives CDR1 MGHRA, CDR2 YSYEKL. The germline V and J ends were trimmed by 4 bases and 4 bases, with 11 bases remaining between them. DNA for the CDR3: TGCGCCAGCAGCCGCACAGGGAGATATAATTCACCCCTCCACTTT. Encoded protein: CASSRTGRYNSPLHF.

The table lists this clonotype with many counts. The J gene is TRBJ1-1, the V gene TRBV2, with D perhaps matching TRBD1 (5 bases). There are 15 residues in the CDR3. V dropped 10 bases and J dropped 3 bases, with 21 bases sitting between them. CDR1 and CDR2 (germline): SNHLY, FYNNEI. The CDR3 sequence: CAIPTEITQDTEAFF. CDR3 nucleotides: TGTGCCATCCCGACAGAGATCACGCAGGACACTGAAGCTTTCTTT. Drawing the rest from reference TRBV2 and TRBJ1-1, the complete variable domain is EPEVTQTPSHQVTQMGQEVILRCVPISNHLYFYWYRQILGQKVEFLVSFYNNEISEKSEIFDDQFSVERPDGSNFTLKIRSTKLEDSAMYFCAIPTEITQDTEAFFGQGTRLTVV.

This clonotype showed up just a few times. The chain employs TRBV9 and TRBJ2-1; tentative D call: TRBD2 (6 bases). This CDR3 comprises 16 residues. CDR1 SGDLS and CDR2 YYNGEE come from the germline V gene. Trimming left V 2 bases short and J 8 bases short, with 20 bases between. The CDR3 DNA reads TGTGCCAGCAGCGTCCCTGACTCGTTACCGGGGGATGAGCAGTTCTTC. This sequence encodes CASSVPDSLPGDEQFF.

CDR3 loop: CASSLRGGRLAGEDTQYF. In DNA form, the CDR3 reads TGTGCCAGCAGCTTAAGAGGCGGGAGACTAGCGGGAGAAGATACGCAGTATTTT. The V call is TRBV7-3, the J call TRBJ2-3; the match to TRBD2 covers 12 bases. There are 18 residues in the CDR3. Germline lookup yields CDR1 SGHTA and CDR2 FQGTGA. The V segment lost 1 base and the J segment 5 bases; nucleotides outside the gene matches: 10.

This clonotype was observed at least ten times. J is TRBJ1-5 and V is TRBV4-1; D not certain. The germline V gene encodes CDR1 MGHRA and CDR2 YSYEKL. The CDR3 consists of 15 residues. V was shortened by 0 bases and J by 2 bases, with 8 bases between the two germline ends. The CDR3 coding sequence is TGCGCCAGCAGCCAAGAGGCACAGCGCAATCAGCCCCAGCATTTT. It codes for CASSQEAQRNQPQHF.

The V gene is TRBV6-1, the J gene TRBJ2-3, with TRBD2 as a possible D gene (6 bases). In germline, CDR1 is MNHNS, CDR2 SASEGT. Trimming pared 7 bases from V and 2 bases from J, leaving 10 bases between. The CDR3 has 13 amino acids. CDR3 DNA sequence: TGTGCCAGCAATCGGGGGAACACAGATACGCAGTATTTT. Translating gives CASNRGNTDTQYF.

The chain recombines TRBV12-3 or TRBV12-4 with TRBJ1-2; D not certain. This CDR3 has 12 amino acids. Trimming left V 6 bases short and J 3 bases short, with 8 bases between. The CDR3 nucleotides are TGTGCCAGCAGCGAGAATGACTATGGCTACACCTTC. Translation: CASSENDYGYTF.

This clonotype was recorded many times. The genes are TRBV7-2 and TRBJ1-2; D unresolved. The ends were cut back, 0 bases at V and 2 bases at J, with 7 bases in the middle. Germline assignment: CDR1 SGHTA and CDR2 FQGNSA. The CDR3 is 14 amino acids. The CDR3 spells CASSLASLNYGYTF. The CDR3 bases are TGTGCCAGCAGCTTAGCGAGCCTGAACTATGGCTACACCTTC.